Listed here are 7 T cell receptor beta chains from one sample, sequenced in a study of control samples from healthy donors and cancer patients. Method: immunoSEQ multiplex PCR; TCRdb's copy keeps in-frame clones and lacks some. The sample contains 75,000 to 95,000 clones, 65% to 85% of which appear only once. The sequencing input was PBMCs. The source is a man aged 65-85 years with lung cancer.

CDR3 coding DNA: TGTGCCAGCAGCAAAGGGACAGGGAAAAGGGGAAACACCATATATTTT. Its protein is CASSKGTGKRGNTIYF. The chain is built from TRBV21-1 and TRBJ1-3; no DNA check was done on the table's D call, TRBD1. TRBV21-1 is labeled a pseudogene. The CDR3 runs to 16 residues.

V is TRBV19 and J is TRBJ2-3; 9 bases match TRBD1. CDR3 length equals 17 residues. V shed 3 bases and J 2 bases; nucleotides not matched to a gene: 9. Germline V CDR1 and CDR2: LNHDA, SQIVND (reference sequence). For the CDR3, the DNA is TGTGCCAGTAGTATTGGGGGGACAGGGTCGCCCACAGATACGCAGTATTTT. It yields the protein CASSIGGTGSPTDTQYF.

The chain has TRBV5-1 and TRBJ1-1; 8 positions agree with TRBD1. Trimming at V came to 5 bases and at J to 5 bases, leaving 11 bases not matched to a gene. The V gene's germline CDR1 is SGHRS and CDR2 YFSETQ. The CDR3 spans 15 residues. The CDR3 protein is CASSSNSGQVTEAFF. The CDR3 nucleotides read TGCGCCAGCAGTTCTAACTCGGGACAGGTGACTGAAGCTTTCTTT.

For the CDR3, the DNA is TGTGCCAGCACCGACCGTCGGCGGGGGGACGACACCGGGGAGCTGTTTTTT. The encoded protein is CASTDRRRGDDTGELFF. The chain employs TRBV2 and TRBJ2-2, with 8 bases aligning to TRBD2. Germline V gene sequence: CDR1 SNHLY, CDR2 FYNNEI. V gave up 7 bases and J gave up 3 bases; unmatched junction bases: 13. This CDR3 is 17 amino acids long. Drawing the rest from reference TRBV2 and TRBJ2-2, the complete variable domain is EPEVTQTPSHQVTQMGQEVILRCVPISNHLYFYWYRQILGQKVEFLVSFYNNEISEKSEIFDDQFSVERPDGSNFTLKIRSTKLEDSAMYFCASTDRRRGDDTGELFFGEGSRLTVL.

The chain is built from TRBV19 and TRBJ1-1; TRBD1 agrees at 8 bases. The V and J ends lost 6 bases and 5 bases, in that order; junction bases with no gene match: 8. Germline V gives CDR1 LNHDA, CDR2 SQIVND (reference sequence). This CDR3 has 14 amino acids. The CDR3 sequence is CASSETGGWTEAFF. In nucleotides, the CDR3 is TGTGCCAGTAGCGAAACAGGGGGTTGGACTGAAGCTTTCTTT.

This sequence joins TRBV2 and TRBJ2-7; TRBD1 is a possible D gene (5 bases). Per germline, CDR1 SNHLY and CDR2 FYNNEI. The CDR3 loop spans 13 amino acids. V lost 2 bases to trimming and J lost 6 bases, with 11 bases between them. As DNA, the CDR3 is TGTGCCAGCAGTGAATTCCTCAGGGTCGAGCAGTACTTC. This encodes CASSEFLRVEQYF. Supplemented by reference TRBV2 and TRBJ2-7, the full variable domain reads EPEVTQTPSHQVTQMGQEVILRCVPISNHLYFYWYRQILGQKVEFLVSFYNNEISEKSEIFDDQFSVERPDGSNFTLKIRSTKLEDSAMYFCASSEFLRVEQYFGPGTRLTVT.

This sequence joins TRBV7-7 and TRBJ2-3; 8 nucleotides agree with TRBD2. CDR3 length: 15 amino acids. The junction had 6 bases not matched to a gene; V was cut back by 5 bases and J by 2 bases. The germline V gene encodes CDR1 SSHAT and CDR2 FNYEAQ (reference sequence). CDR3: CASSPLRGVTDTQYF. The DNA for the CDR3 is TGTGCCAGCAGCCCCTTGCGGGGGGTCACAGATACGCAGTATTTT. The variable domain in full, completed from reference TRBV7-7 and TRBJ2-3, reads GAGVSQSPRYKVTKRGQDVTLRCDPISSHATLYWYQQALGQGPEFLTYFNYEAQPDKSGLPSDRFSAERPEGSISTLTIQRTEQRDSAMYRCASSPLRGVTDTQYFGPGTRLTVL.